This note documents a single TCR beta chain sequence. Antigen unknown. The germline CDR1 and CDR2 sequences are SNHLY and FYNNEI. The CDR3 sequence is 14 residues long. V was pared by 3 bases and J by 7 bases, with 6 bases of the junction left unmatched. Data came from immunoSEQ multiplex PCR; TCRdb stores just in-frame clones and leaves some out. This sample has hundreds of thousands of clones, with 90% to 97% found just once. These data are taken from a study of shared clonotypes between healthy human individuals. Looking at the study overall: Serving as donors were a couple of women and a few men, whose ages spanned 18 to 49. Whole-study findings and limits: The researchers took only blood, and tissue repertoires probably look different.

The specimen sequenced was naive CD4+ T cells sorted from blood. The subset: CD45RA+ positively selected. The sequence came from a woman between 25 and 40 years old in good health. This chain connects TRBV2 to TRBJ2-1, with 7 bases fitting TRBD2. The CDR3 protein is CASSDQGLGNEQFF. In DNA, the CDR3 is TGTGCCAGCAGTGATCAAGGACTAGGGAATGAGCAGTTCTTC.